A selection of T cell receptor beta chains follows, all from one sample in a study of blood T cell repertoires in COVID-19. Libraries were prepared by immunoSEQ multiplex PCR; TCRdb keeps only in-frame clonotypes and omits some of them. The sample records 150,000 to 200,000 clones, 65% to 90% being singletons. Material: PBMCs or T cells enriched from blood (not recorded which). These receptor sequences come from a woman aged 60-70 years with acute COVID-19. The CDR3 runs from the conserved cysteine through the conserved F or W. Clone size is not always given. Where it is, it says once, few, many or a class for expanded clones.

clone size | V gene | CDR3 protein
- | TRBV2 | CASSVGTGELFF
once | TRBV27 | CASSLQARNSPLHF
- | TRBV23-1 | CASSSRTGRSGELFF
- | TRBV19 | CASSAGTSGSSYNEQFF
few | TRBV13 | CASSPHLGGGPSNQPQHF
- | TRBV6-5 | CASSYSRLANQPQHF
once | TRBV5-5 | CASLAYSGANVLTF
- | TRBV24-1 | CATSTTDYGYTF
- | TRBV10-1 | CASSEPSSGRETQYF
- | TRBV4-3 | CASSQKAGFGAFF
- | TRBV10-3 | CAISASSGRVDEQFF
once | TRBV5-6 | CASSDRGQETQYF
- | TRBV30 | CAWRGLAGGNQPQHF
- | TRBV5-1 | CASSPGGGDTQYF
- | TRBV11-2 | CASSLDTGVNEQFF
- | TRBV7-2 | CASSHRLASSGNTIYF
- | TRBV2 | CASSLGADEQFF
- | TRBV25-1 | CASSEWEQDGELFF
once | TRBV5-1 | CASSFGLRRGGTTDTQYF
- | TRBV24-1 | CATSDLVNRAGELFF
- | TRBV7-6 | CASSTGGGGTEAFF
- | TRBV24-1 | CATRGQGTEAFF
- | TRBV10-3 | CAISDSGGPVDTQYF
- | TRBV10-3 | CATTDRVNTEAFF
- | TRBV6-5 | CASSKTGSYGYTF
- | TRBV4-3 | CASSQDLGTSYNEQFF
- | TRBV11-2 | CASSAGTGANTEAFF
many | TRBV11-2 | CASSSQGPPNTGELFF
- | TRBV6-5 | CASNPGQSTDTQYF
- | TRBV28 | CASTRLEGLGYGYTF
few | TRBV27 | CATGIAGEGTGELFF
few | TRBV5-1 | CASSSDRGNEKLFF
- | TRBV6-5 | CASVSSGGNTGELFF
- | TRBV5-6 | CASSSMTSGRLYNEQFF
- | TRBV4-1 | CASSRGQGRGTGELFF
- | TRBV7-2 | CASSLLEQPQHF